One sample yielded the 7 T cell receptor beta chains listed below, sequenced in a study of blood T cell repertoires in COVID-19. Measured with immunoSEQ multiplex PCR; TCRdb has only the in-frame clones, and not every one. Of hundreds of thousands of clones in the sample, approximately 85% were seen once. Sequences were obtained from PBMCs or T cells enriched from blood (not recorded which). The receptors here all came from a woman aged 50 to 60 with acute COVID-19.

V and J are TRBV25-1 and TRBJ1-1; D perhaps matches TRBD1 (5 bases). Germline loops: CDR1 MGHDK, CDR2 SYGVNS. Trimming shortened V by 8 bases and J by 4 bases, and 14 bases separated the two germline ends. The CDR3 is made up of 13 amino acids. As DNA, the CDR3 is TGTGCCAGCGGGTCACAGGCGGCCACTGAAGCTTTCTTT. It encodes CASGSQAATEAFF.

The J gene is TRBJ1-2, the V gene TRBV11-2, with 9 bases aligning to TRBD1. The ends lost 5 bases at V and 5 bases at J; junction bases unmatched: 9. This CDR3 spans 15 amino acids. Looked up from germline, CDR1 is SGHAT and CDR2 is FQNNGV. The CDR3 reads CASSPRDREKYGYTF. CDR3 DNA: TGTGCCAGCAGCCCCCGGGACAGGGAAAAGTATGGCTACACCTTC.

This chain links TRBV12-3 or TRBV12-4 with TRBJ2-7, with TRBD1 as a possible D gene (5 bases). The CDR3 loop spans 11 amino acids. Trimming removed 1 base at V and 9 bases at J, with 7 bases between. In DNA, the CDR3 is TGTGCCAGCAGTTTAGGACAGAGGCAGTACTTC. It yields the protein CASSLGQRQYF.

This chain connects TRBV12-3 or TRBV12-4 to TRBJ2-3; D not certain. V lost 3 bases to trimming and J lost 6 bases, with 4 bases between them. The CDR3 consists of 11 residues. In DNA, the CDR3 is TGTGCCAGCAGTTTTTCGGATACGCAGTATTTT. This gives the protein CASSFSDTQYF.

This clone was seen a single time. The chain joins TRBV20-1 to TRBJ2-7; perhaps TRBD1 as D (6 bases). Germline CDR1 and CDR2: DFQATT and SNEGSKA (reference sequence). The CDR3 has 11 residues. V was pared by 3 bases and J by 7 bases, with 10 bases between. The CDR3, as DNA: TGCAGTGCTAGGACAGGCCCGGAGCAGTACTTC. Encoded protein: CSARTGPEQYF.

The chain joins TRBV19 to TRBJ1-3; TRBD1 is a possible D gene (6 bases). The CDR3 runs 16 residues. V lost 4 bases to trimming and J lost 0 bases, with 13 bases between them. Germline V gene sequence: CDR1 LNHDA, CDR2 SQIVND (reference sequence). The chain's CDR3 is CASSTNGQISGNTIYF. The CDR3 nucleotides read TGTGCCAGTAGTACAAATGGACAGATCTCTGGAAACACCATATATTTT.

The chain uses TRBV5-1 and TRBJ1-1; TRBD1 agrees at 7 bases. Unmatched junction bases numbered 4, after V lost 3 bases and J lost 5 bases. The CDR3 has 13 residues. The germline V gene has CDR1 SGHRS and CDR2 YFSETQ. The CDR3 is CASSWGRGTEAFF. In nucleotides, the CDR3 is TGCGCCAGCAGCTGGGGCAGGGGGACTGAAGCTTTCTTT.